This T cell receptor beta chain was recorded in a study of beta chain features in type 1 diabetes. Study-level information: The study found patients and healthy donors alike in age, gender and cell yields. Study findings and constraints: For TCRB rearrangement, an influence of HLA type remained unresolved here. Short templates might get an advantage during PCR, and this would be equal in patients and controls.

This clone was detected many times. The antigen is not known. Reverse transcription of all isolated RNA meant that expressed TCRB transcripts were sequenced. Sequenced by immunoSEQ multiplex PCR; TCRdb stores in-frame clones only, minus some. There are about 340,000 clones in the sample; 6.5% to 10% occur only once, and roughly 0.44% lies in the top ten. Germline CDR1 is SEHNR and CDR2 is FQNEAQ (reference sequence). V was shortened by 5 bases and J by 6 bases, with 11 bases between the two germline ends. CDR3 length: 12 residues. Purity (above 98%) was reached by all sorted populations. This chain connects TRBV7-9 to TRBJ2-7; D is undetermined. The specimen was central memory CD4+ T cells from blood. The source is a woman aged 18-30 years in good health. CDR3 sequence (DNA): TGTGCCAGCAGCGGCTACAGCTCCGAGCAGTACTTC. Translating it yields CASSGYSSEQYF.